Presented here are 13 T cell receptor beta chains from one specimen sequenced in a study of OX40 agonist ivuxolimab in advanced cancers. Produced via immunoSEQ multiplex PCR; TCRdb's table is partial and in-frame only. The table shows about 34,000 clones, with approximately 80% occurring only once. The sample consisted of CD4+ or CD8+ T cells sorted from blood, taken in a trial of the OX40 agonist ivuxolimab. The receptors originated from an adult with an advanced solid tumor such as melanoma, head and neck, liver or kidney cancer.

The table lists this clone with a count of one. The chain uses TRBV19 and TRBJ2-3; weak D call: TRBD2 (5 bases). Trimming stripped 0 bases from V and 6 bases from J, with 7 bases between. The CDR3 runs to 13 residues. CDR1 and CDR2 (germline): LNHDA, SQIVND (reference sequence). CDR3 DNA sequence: TGTGCCAGTAGTATAGAGAGAGGGGATACGCAGTATTTT. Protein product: CASSIERGDTQYF.

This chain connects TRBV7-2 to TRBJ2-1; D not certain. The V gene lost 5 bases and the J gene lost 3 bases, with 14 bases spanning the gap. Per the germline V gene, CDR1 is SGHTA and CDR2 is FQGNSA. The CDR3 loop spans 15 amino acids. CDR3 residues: CASSHSYFSYNEQFF. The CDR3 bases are TGTGCCAGCAGCCATAGTTATTTCAGCTACAATGAGCAGTTCTTC.

Written as DNA, the CDR3 is TGTGCCTCACTATCCGGGAGGGCCGGTGAGACCCAGTACTTC. It translates to CASLSGRAGETQYF. This sequence joins TRBV10-3 and TRBJ2-5; TRBD2 matches 8 bases. This CDR3 contains 14 residues. Germline CDR1 is ENHRY and CDR2 is SYGVKD. V trimming: 11 bases; J trimming: 5 bases; junction bases outside the gene matches: 13.

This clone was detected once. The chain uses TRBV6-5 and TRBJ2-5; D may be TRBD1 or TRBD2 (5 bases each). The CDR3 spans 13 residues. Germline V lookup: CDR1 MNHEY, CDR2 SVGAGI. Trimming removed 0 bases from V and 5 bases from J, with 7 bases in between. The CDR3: CASSYSWGETQYF. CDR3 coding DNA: TGTGCCAGCAGTTACTCGTGGGGGGAGACCCAGTACTTC.

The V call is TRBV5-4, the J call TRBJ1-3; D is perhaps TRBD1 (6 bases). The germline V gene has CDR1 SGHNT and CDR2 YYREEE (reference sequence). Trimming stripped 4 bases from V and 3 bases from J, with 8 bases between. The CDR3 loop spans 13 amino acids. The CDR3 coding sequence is TGTGCCAGCAGCACACAGGGTGGAAACACCATATATTTT. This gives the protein CASSTQGGNTIYF.

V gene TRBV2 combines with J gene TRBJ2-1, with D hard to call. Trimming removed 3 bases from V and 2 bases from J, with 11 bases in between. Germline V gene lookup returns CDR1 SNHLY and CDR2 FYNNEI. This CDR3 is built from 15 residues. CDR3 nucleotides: TGTGCCAGCAGTGATAATAGTCCCCCCTACAATGAGCAGTTCTTC. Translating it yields CASSDNSPPYNEQFF.

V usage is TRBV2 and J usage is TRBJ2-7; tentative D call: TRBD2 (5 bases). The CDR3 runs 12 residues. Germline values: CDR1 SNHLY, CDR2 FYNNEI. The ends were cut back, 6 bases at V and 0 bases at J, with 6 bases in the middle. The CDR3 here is CASRGSSYEQYF. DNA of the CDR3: TGTGCCAGCAGGGGGAGCTCCTACGAGCAGTACTTC.

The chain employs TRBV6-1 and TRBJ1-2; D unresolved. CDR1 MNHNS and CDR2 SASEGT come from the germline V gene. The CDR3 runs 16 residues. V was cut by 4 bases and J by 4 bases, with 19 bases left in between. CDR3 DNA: TGTGCCAGCAGTGCGCTCCTTACCGCCGGATTCTATGGCTACACCTTC. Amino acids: CASSALLTAGFYGYTF.

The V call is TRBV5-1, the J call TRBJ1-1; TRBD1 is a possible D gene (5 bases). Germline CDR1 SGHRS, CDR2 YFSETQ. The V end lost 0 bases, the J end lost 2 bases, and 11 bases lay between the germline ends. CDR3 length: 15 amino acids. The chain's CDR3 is CASSLDGGYNTEAFF. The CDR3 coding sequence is TGCGCCAGCAGCTTGGACGGGGGATATAACACTGAAGCTTTCTTT.

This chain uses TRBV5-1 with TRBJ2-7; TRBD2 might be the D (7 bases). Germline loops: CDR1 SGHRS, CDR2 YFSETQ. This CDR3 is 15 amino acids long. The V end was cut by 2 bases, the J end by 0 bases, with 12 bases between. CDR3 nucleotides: TGCGCCAGCAGCTTTGAGGCGGGGGCCTCCTACGAGCAGTACTTC. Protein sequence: CASSFEAGASYEQYF. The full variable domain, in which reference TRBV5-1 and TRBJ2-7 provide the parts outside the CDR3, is KAGVTQTPRYLIKTRGQQVTLSCSPISGHRSVSWYQQTPGQGLQFLFEYFSETQRNKGNFPGRFSGRQFSNSRSEMNVSTLELGDSALYLCASSFEAGASYEQYFGPGTRLTVT.

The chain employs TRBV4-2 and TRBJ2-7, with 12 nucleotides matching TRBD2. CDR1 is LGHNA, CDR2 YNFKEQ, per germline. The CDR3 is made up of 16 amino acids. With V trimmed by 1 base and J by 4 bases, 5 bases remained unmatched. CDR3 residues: CASSQGLAGANYEQYF. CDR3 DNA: TGTGCCAGCAGCCAAGGACTAGCGGGGGCGAATTACGAGCAGTACTTC.

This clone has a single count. CDR3 loop: CASSHHEGSGTEAFF. The CDR3, as DNA: TGTGCCAGCTCACACCACGAGGGCTCAGGCACTGAAGCTTTCTTT. This chain connects TRBV18 to TRBJ1-1; D not resolved. Germline V CDR1 and CDR2: KGHSH, LQKENI. The CDR3 runs 15 residues. Trimming removed 4 bases from V and 4 bases from J, with 16 bases in between.

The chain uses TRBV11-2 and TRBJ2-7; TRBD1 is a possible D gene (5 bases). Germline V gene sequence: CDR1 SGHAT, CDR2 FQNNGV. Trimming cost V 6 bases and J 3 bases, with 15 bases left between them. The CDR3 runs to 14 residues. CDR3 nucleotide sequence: TGTGCCAGCAGTGTTATAGGGGTTCACTACGAGCAGTACTTC. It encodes CASSVIGVHYEQYF.